A single sample gave rise to the 30 T cell receptor beta chains below, sequenced in a study of CD4 T cell repertoires in COVID-19. The memory T cells were sequenced right after ex vivo isolation, without culture. Sequencing was performed with immunoSEQ multiplex PCR; in TCRdb, only in-frame clones are kept and a portion is missing. The table shows about 25,000 clones, with 93% occurring only once. Sequencing used circulating follicular helper CD4+ T cells (cTfh) from blood, obtained before the COVID-19 pandemic. These receptors all come from a human donor who had COVID-19.

The chain has TRBV19 and TRBJ1-1, with D perhaps TRBD1 (6 bases). V shed 6 bases and J shed 0 bases, with 11 bases lying between them. The CDR3 extends over 14 amino acids. The germline gives CDR1 LNHDA, CDR2 SQIVND (reference sequence). CDR3 sequence reads: CASRGASMNTEAFF. The CDR3 region has the DNA TGTGCCAGTAGGGGGGCGAGCATGAACACTGAAGCTTTCTTT.

This chain connects TRBV5-6 to TRBJ1-1; D possibly corresponds to TRBD1 (6 bases). CDR3 length: 13 residues. Germline CDR1 is SGHDT and CDR2 is YYEEEE. V lost 5 bases and J lost 8, with 16 bases in between. The CDR3 DNA sequence: TGTGCCAGCAGATCCCTGTGGGGGGGCGAAGCTTTCTTT. This encodes CASRSLWGGEAFF.

This chain uses TRBV7-9 with TRBJ1-2, with D tentatively TRBD1 (5 bases). V lost 5 bases to trimming and J lost 8 bases, with 12 bases between them. CDR1 SEHNR and CDR2 FQNEAQ come from the germline V gene (reference sequence). There are 12 residues in the CDR3. In DNA form, the CDR3 reads TGTGCCAGCAGCGCCCGGGGGTCCGGCTACACCTTC. Translated, it gives CASSARGSGYTF.

The chain employs TRBV5-1 and TRBJ1-3, with unresolved D. The CDR3 totals 17 residues. Germline CDR1 is SGHRS and CDR2 is YFSETQ. V was pared by 0 bases and J by 2 bases, with 15 bases between. The CDR3 region has the DNA TGCGCCAGCAGCTTGGCCTTCCCAGGTACTCCTGGAAACACCATATATTTT. Protein: CASSLAFPGTPGNTIYF.

The chain employs TRBV6-1 and TRBJ2-7; the match to TRBD1 covers 10 bases. With 4 bases clipped from V and 7 bases from J, the junction kept 7 bases outside the gene matches. Per germline, CDR1 MNHNS and CDR2 SASEGT. The CDR3 spans 14 residues. The CDR3 coding sequence is TGTGCCAGCAGTGGTCGGGACAGGGGCGGAGAGCAGTACTTC. It specifies CASSGRDRGGEQYF.

This rearrangement joins TRBV11-2 to TRBJ2-1; D not resolved. This CDR3 region has 12 residues. V shed 3 bases and J shed 5 bases, with 5 bases lying between them. Germline V CDR1 and CDR2: SGHAT, FQNNGV. This CDR3 reads CASSFVNNEQFF. In nucleotides, the CDR3 is TGTGCCAGCAGCTTTGTAAACAATGAGCAGTTCTTC.

This clone was found once. This chain joins TRBV13 and TRBJ1-2; 11 nucleotides match TRBD1. Germline CDR1 PRHDT, CDR2 FYEKMQ (reference sequence). This CDR3 has 16 residues. The junction had 8 bases not matched to a gene; V was cut back by 4 bases and J by 4 bases. The CDR3 nucleotides read TGTGCCAGCAGCTCCGGGACAGGGGGATTTGGCTATGGCTACACCTTC. The encoded protein is CASSSGTGGFGYGYTF. The full variable domain, rest sourced from reference TRBV13 and TRBJ1-2, is AAGVIQSPRHLIKEKRETATLKCYPIPRHDTVYWYQQGPGQDPQFLISFYEKMQSDKGSIPDRFSAQQFSDYHSELNMSSLELGDSALYFCASSSGTGGFGYGYTFGSGTRLTVV.

The chain carries TRBV28 and TRBJ1-4, with 7 bases fitting TRBD1. V gave up 10 bases and J gave up 0 bases; unmatched junction bases: 5. From germline, CDR1 is MDHEN and CDR2 SYDVKM. The CDR3 totals 14 residues. CDR3 in DNA: TGTGCCACCCAGGGGGGACCAACTAATGAAAAACTGTTTTTT. Its protein is CATQGGPTNEKLFF.

The V and J genes are TRBV5-1 and TRBJ1-1; maybe TRBD1 (5 bases). The CDR3 runs 16 residues. Germline CDR1 SGHRS, CDR2 YFSETQ. V shed 0 bases and J shed 1 base, with 13 bases lying between them. The CDR3 reads CASSLGGGAANTEAFF. CDR3 in DNA: TGCGCCAGCAGCTTGGGTGGCGGGGCCGCGAACACTGAAGCTTTCTTT.

In its sample, this clone was seen once. This chain joins TRBV15 and TRBJ2-3; 10 bases line up with TRBD2. V gave up 1 base and J gave up 0 bases; unmatched junction bases: 1. This CDR3 contains 16 residues. Germline V gene sequence: CDR1 LNHNV, CDR2 YYDKDF (reference sequence). DNA of the CDR3: TGTGCCACCAGCAGAGCTAGCGGGGGCAGCACAGATACGCAGTATTTT. Its protein product is CATSRASGGSTDTQYF.

This clone was seen just once. The chain uses TRBV4-2 and TRBJ2-5; no firm D call. Trimming took 3 bases from V and 5 from J, leaving 10 bases between them. The CDR3 is made up of 13 amino acids. Germline assignment: CDR1 LGHNA and CDR2 YNFKEQ. The CDR3 DNA follows: TGTGCCAGCAGCCACATCGGGTCGGAGACCCAGTACTTC. It translates to CASSHIGSETQYF.

The table lists this clone with a few counts. V usage is TRBV2 and J usage is TRBJ1-4; tentative D call: TRBD1 (5 bases). The germline V and J ends were trimmed by 7 bases and 3 bases, with 12 bases remaining between them. Germline V gene sequence: CDR1 SNHLY, CDR2 FYNNEI. There are 14 residues in the CDR3. The CDR3 sequence is CASKAGSPNEKLFF. The DNA for the CDR3 is TGTGCCAGCAAAGCAGGGTCTCCTAATGAAAAACTGTTTTTT.

V is TRBV2 and J is TRBJ2-5; 7 bases match TRBD1. V lost 10 bases and J lost 4; bases outside the gene matches: 15. CDR3 length: 15 amino acids. Germline CDR1 SNHLY, CDR2 FYNNEI. CDR3 amino acids: CATKKGDSDLETQYF. In DNA form, the CDR3 reads TGTGCCACGAAAAAGGGGGACAGCGACTTAGAGACCCAGTACTTC. The entire variable domain, with the rest obtained from reference TRBV2 and TRBJ2-5, is as follows: EPEVTQTPSHQVTQMGQEVILRCVPISNHLYFYWYRQILGQKVEFLVSFYNNEISEKSEIFDDQFSVERPDGSNFTLKIRSTKLEDSAMYFCATKKGDSDLETQYFGPGTRLLVL.

This clone was found a few times. The J gene is TRBJ2-1, the V gene TRBV7-2; 11 nucleotides line up with TRBD2. The CDR3 is 16 residues long. Germline V lookup: CDR1 SGHTA, CDR2 FQGNSA. After removal of 1 base from V and 11 bases from J, the junction contained 10 bases not matched to a gene. The CDR3 spells CASSLGDMGLAVQQFF. The CDR3 coding sequence is TGTGCCAGCAGCTTAGGGGATATGGGACTAGCGGTACAGCAGTTCTTC.

The V call is TRBV5-1, the J call TRBJ1-2; 10 bases align to TRBD1. Trimming at V came to 4 bases and at J to 5 bases, leaving 8 bases not matched to a gene. CDR1 is SGHRS, CDR2 YFSETQ, per germline. The CDR3 contains 15 residues. The CDR3 DNA is TGCGCCAGCAGCCCCGGGACAGGGGTCGGGTATGGCTACACCTTC. It yields the protein CASSPGTGVGYGYTF.

The chain links TRBV19 to TRBJ1-2; possibly TRBD1 for D (6 bases). V was trimmed by 5 bases and J by 7 bases, leaving 17 bases between them. The germline V gene encodes CDR1 LNHDA and CDR2 SQIVND (reference sequence). The CDR3 has 14 amino acids. CDR3 amino acids: CASSRGNLRGGYTF. Here the CDR3 DNA reads TGTGCCAGTAGTCGTGGAAACCTCAGGGGTGGCTACACCTTC.

The chain recombines TRBV10-3 with TRBJ2-7, with 12 bases fitting TRBD2. The CDR3 consists of 14 residues. In germline, CDR1 is ENHRY, CDR2 SYGVKD. The DNA of the CDR3 is TGTGCTCACGGCGGACTAGCGGGGACCCACGAGCAGTACTTC. Amino acid sequence: CAHGGLAGTHEQYF.

The rearrangement uses TRBV7-9 and TRBJ2-1, with D maybe TRBD2 (6 bases). Germline CDR1 and CDR2: SEHNR and FQNEAQ (reference sequence). V was trimmed by 5 bases and J by 8 bases, leaving 10 bases between them. CDR3 length: 12 amino acids. This CDR3 is CASSRLGDEQFF. In nucleotides, the CDR3 is TGTGCCAGCAGCCGACTAGGAGATGAGCAGTTCTTC. The variable domain in full, with the rest retrieved from reference TRBV7-9 and TRBJ2-1, is DTGVSQNPRHKITKRGQNVTFRCDPISEHNRLYWYRQTLGQGPEFLTYFQNEAQLEKSRLLSDRFSAERPKGSFSTLEIQRTEQGDSAMYLCASSRLGDEQFFGPGTRLTVL.

The chain couples TRBV20-1 to TRBJ2-5; 7 nucleotides align to TRBD1. The CDR3 is 11 amino acids. CDR1 is DFQATT, CDR2 SNEGSKA, per germline (reference sequence). The CDR3 nucleotides are TGCCAGGGGGAGAACCAAGAGACCCAGTACTTC. It translates to CQGENQETQYF.

The V gene is TRBV9, the J gene TRBJ2-1; no clear D. V lost 4 bases, J lost 5 bases, and 13 bases lay in between. The CDR3 has 14 amino acids. CDR1 and CDR2 (germline): SGDLS, YYNGEE. The CDR3 DNA is TGTGCCAGCAGCCCCGAGGTCTCTAACAATGAGCAGTTCTTC. Its translation is CASSPEVSNNEQFF.

This clone was counted only a few times. A read error may produce the germline difference seen at one junction end. The chain recombines TRBV6-1 with TRBJ2-5; D may be TRBD2 (7 bases). The CDR3 loop spans 16 amino acids. Germline CDR1 MNHNS, CDR2 SASEGT. DNA for the CDR3: TGTGCCAGCAGAGAAGGGGGGGGGAGAGGATCAGAGACCCAGTACTTC. Translating gives CASREGGGRGSETQYF.

The V call is TRBV14, the J call TRBJ2-1; 13 bases agree with TRBD2. The J segment lost 5 bases and the V segment lost 3 bases, leaving 4 bases of the junction unmatched. Germline lookup yields CDR1 SGHDN and CDR2 FVKESK. The CDR3 covers 16 residues. The CDR3 reads CASSHGTSGTNNEQFF. The CDR3, as DNA: TGTGCCAGCAGCCACGGGACTAGCGGGACAAACAATGAGCAGTTCTTC.

Concerning this clone itself: At one end, the junction sequence differs from germline, possibly due to a read error. The chain couples TRBV6-5 to TRBJ1-2; D not resolved. The CDR3 extends over 12 amino acids. From germline, CDR1 is MNHEY and CDR2 SVGAGI. This CDR3 reads CASRSTSDRDLF. The DNA for the CDR3 is TGTGCCAGCAGATCTACCTCCGACCGGGATCTCTTC.

The chain is built from TRBV11-2 and TRBJ1-2, with 11 nucleotides matching TRBD1. J lost 8 bases, V lost 6 bases, and 14 bases had no gene match. CDR3 length equals 16 residues. Germline V gene lookup returns CDR1 SGHAT and CDR2 FQNNGV. CDR3 region: CASSSHSGTGGQGYTF. The CDR3 coding sequence is TGTGCCAGCAGTTCTCACTCCGGGACAGGGGGTCAAGGCTACACCTTC. The full variable domain, rest sourced from reference TRBV11-2 and TRBJ1-2, is EAGVAQSPRYKIIEKRQSVAFWCNPISGHATLYWYQQILGQGPKLLIQFQNNGVVDDSQLPKDRFSAERLKGVDSTLKIQPAKLEDSAVYLCASSSHSGTGGQGYTFGSGTRLTVV.

The rearrangement joins TRBV7-9 to TRBJ2-7; D call uncertain. CDR3 length: 11 residues. Germline values: CDR1 SEHNR, CDR2 FQNEAQ (reference sequence). V dropped 11 bases and J dropped 0 bases, with 8 bases sitting between them. The CDR3 DNA reads as TGTGCCGGTGTCAGCTCCTACGAGCAGTACTTC. Its translation: CAGVSSYEQYF.

J is TRBJ1-2 and V is TRBV13, with 10 bases fitting TRBD1. CDR3 length: 15 residues. With 1 base clipped from V and 8 bases from J, the junction kept 7 bases outside the gene matches. The germline gives CDR1 PRHDT, CDR2 FYEKMQ (reference sequence). CDR3 coding DNA: TGTGCCAGCAGCTTAGATCGACAGGGGGCGAGAGGCTACACCTTC. It codes for CASSLDRQGARGYTF.

Comment on this clone: This sample also contains other DNA sequences that code for the same CDR3. V is TRBV7-9 and J is TRBJ1-2, with 8 bases fitting TRBD1. CDR1 is SEHNR and CDR2 is FQNEAQ in the germline V gene (reference sequence). The CDR3 length is 14 residues. Losses at the gene ends were 5 bases for V and 7 bases for J; bases not matched to a gene: 9. CDR3 residues: CASSPRQGAVGYTF. In DNA form, the CDR3 reads TGTGCCAGCAGCCCCCGGCAGGGGGCGGTTGGCTACACCTTC.

J is TRBJ1-1 and V is TRBV5-1; possibly TRBD1 for D (6 bases). The V end was cut by 0 bases, the J end by 1 base, with 16 bases between. Germline CDR1 is SGHRS and CDR2 is YFSETQ. This CDR3 spans 17 amino acids. CDR3 in DNA: TGCGCCAGCAGCTTGGAGGCGGGGGACATTGGGAACACTGAAGCTTTCTTT. It yields the protein CASSLEAGDIGNTEAFF.

The V and J genes are TRBV5-1 and TRBJ1-1; the D gene is possibly TRBD1 (6 bases). Deletions cut 0 bases from V and 6 bases from J, with 9 bases between. CDR3 length: 13 amino acids. Germline CDR1 reads SGHRS; CDR2 reads YFSETQ. The CDR3 sequence: CASSLGPGAEAFF. The CDR3 region has the DNA TGCGCCAGCAGCTTGGGACCAGGGGCTGAAGCTTTCTTT.

The genes are TRBV5-1 and TRBJ2-1; D possibly corresponds to TRBD1 (6 bases). Trimming took 0 bases from V and 7 from J, leaving 14 bases between them. The germline V gene encodes CDR1 SGHRS and CDR2 YFSETQ. This CDR3 has 15 amino acids. The DNA for the CDR3 is TGCGCCAGCAGCTTGGAAGGAAAGGGGACAAATGAGCAGTTCTTC. Translated, it gives CASSLEGKGTNEQFF.